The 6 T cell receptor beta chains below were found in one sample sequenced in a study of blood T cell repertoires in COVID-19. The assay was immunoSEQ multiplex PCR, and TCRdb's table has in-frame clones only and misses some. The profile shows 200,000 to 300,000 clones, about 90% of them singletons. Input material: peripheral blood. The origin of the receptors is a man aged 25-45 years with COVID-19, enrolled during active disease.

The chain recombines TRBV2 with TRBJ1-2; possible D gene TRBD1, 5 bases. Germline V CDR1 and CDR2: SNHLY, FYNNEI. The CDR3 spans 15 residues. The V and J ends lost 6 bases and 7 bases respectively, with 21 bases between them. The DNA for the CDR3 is TGTGCCAGCAGAGATGACGATTCGGGGGGTCGTGGCTACACCTTC. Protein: CASRDDDSGGRGYTF.

CDR3 residues: CATSATQGYGYTF. The CDR3 DNA follows: TGTGCCACCAGCGCCACACAGGGTTATGGCTACACCTTC. This rearrangement joins TRBV15 to TRBJ1-2, with a tentative D call TRBD1 (6 bases). Germline V lookup: CDR1 LNHNV, CDR2 YYDKDF (reference sequence). The CDR3 has 13 residues. V was shortened by 5 bases and J by 5 bases, with 12 bases between the two germline ends. Full variable domain (missing parts from reference TRBV15 and TRBJ1-2): DAMVIQNPRYQVTQFGKPVTLSCSQTLNHNVMYWYQQKSSQAPKLLFHYYDKDFNNEADTPDNFQSRRPNTSFCFLDIRSPGLGDTAMYLCATSATQGYGYTFGSGTRLTVV.

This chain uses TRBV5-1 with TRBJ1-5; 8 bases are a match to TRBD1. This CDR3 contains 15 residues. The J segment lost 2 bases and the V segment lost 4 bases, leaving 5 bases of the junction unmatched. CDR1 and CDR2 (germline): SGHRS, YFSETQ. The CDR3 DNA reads TGCGCCAGCAGCCCTGGGACAGGCGGCAATCAGCCCCAGCATTTT. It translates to CASSPGTGGNQPQHF.

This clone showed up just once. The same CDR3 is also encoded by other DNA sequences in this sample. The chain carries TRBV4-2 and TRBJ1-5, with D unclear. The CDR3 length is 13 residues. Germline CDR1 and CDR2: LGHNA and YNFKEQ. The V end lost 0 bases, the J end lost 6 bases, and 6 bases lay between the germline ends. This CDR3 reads CASSQDRGQPQHF. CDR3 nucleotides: TGTGCCAGCAGCCAAGATCGGGGTCAGCCCCAGCATTTT.

DNA of the CDR3: TGTGCCTGGCAGACGGGACTACCAAATGAGCAGTTCTTC. Amino acids: CAWQTGLPNEQFF. J is TRBJ2-1 and V is TRBV30, with 7 bases identical to TRBD2. In germline, CDR1 is GTSNPN, CDR2 SVGIG (reference sequence). This CDR3 has 13 amino acids. V shed 5 bases and J 7 bases; nucleotides not matched to a gene: 8. The variable domain in full, with the rest retrieved from reference TRBV30 and TRBJ2-1, is SQTIHQWPATLVQPVGSPLSLECTVEGTSNPNLYWYRQAAGRGLQLLFYSVGIGQISSEVPQNLSASRPQDRQFILSSKKLLLSDSGFYLCAWQTGLPNEQFFGPGTRLTVL.

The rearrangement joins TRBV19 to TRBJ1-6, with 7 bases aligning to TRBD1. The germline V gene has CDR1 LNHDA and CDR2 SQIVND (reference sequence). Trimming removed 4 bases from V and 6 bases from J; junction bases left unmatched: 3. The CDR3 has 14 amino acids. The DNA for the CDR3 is TGTGCCAGTAGTAAGGACAGGATTAATTCACCCCTCCACTTT. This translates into CASSKDRINSPLHF.